This entry is about one TCR beta chain. Measured with immunoSEQ multiplex PCR; TCRdb has only the in-frame clones, and not every one. The table lists 150,000 to 200,000 clones, around 89% of them singletons, with just over 1.4% in the top ten. The data were taken from a study of control samples from healthy donors and cancer patients. This TCR was recovered from a woman in her forties or fifties in good health. Specimen: blood.

CDR3 region: CASSLESIQPQHF. The CDR3 DNA reads TGTGCCAGCAGCTTAGAATCTATTCAGCCCCAGCATTTT. V is TRBV7-2 and J is TRBJ1-5; no firm D call. Germline assignment: CDR1 SGHTA and CDR2 FQGNSA. This CDR3 spans 13 amino acids. The V end was cut by 1 base, the J end by 6 bases, with 7 bases between.